These T cell receptor beta chains were read from a single sample in a study of T cell responses to AZD1222 COVID-19 vaccine. Sequencing used immunoSEQ multiplex PCR; TCRdb keeps in-frame clones, though not all of them. The sample yields 95,000 to 100,000 clones, roughly 84% seen once. The sample consisted of peripheral blood, taken 28 days after the second AZD1222 dose. These receptors were taken from an adult who received the AZD1222 COVID-19 vaccine. Both conserved end residues are part of each CDR3. The D gene is left open where the match is weak. Clone size is shown for a subset of rows, as once, few, many or a class of expanded clone.

d_call: .; clone_size: .; v_call: TRBV5-5; j_call: TRBJ1-1; cdr3_aa: CASSSRGWEYTEAFF; cdr3_nt: TGTGCCAGCAGCTCCCGAGGATGGGAGTACACTGAAGCTTTCTTT
d_call: .; clone_size: few; v_call: TRBV3-1/TRBV3-2; j_call: TRBJ1-1; cdr3_aa: CASSQETGRNTEAFF; cdr3_nt: TGTGCCAGCAGCCAAGAGACAGGTAGGAACACTGAAGCTTTCTTT
d_call: .; clone_size: .; v_call: TRBV2; j_call: TRBJ2-3; cdr3_aa: CASSEALGPTPPQYF; cdr3_nt: TGTGCCAGCAGTGAAGCGCTTGGACCTACCCCTCCGCAGTATTTT
d_call: .; clone_size: .; v_call: TRBV27; j_call: TRBJ1-1; cdr3_aa: CASSQLYSLTGGSNTEAFF; cdr3_nt: TGTGCCAGCAGCCAATTGTACTCTCTGACAGGAGGGTCGAACACTGAAGCTTTCTTT
d_call: .; clone_size: .; v_call: TRBV28; j_call: TRBJ2-7; cdr3_aa: CASRGGQSYEQYF; cdr3_nt: TGTGCCAGCAGGGGGGGACAGAGCTACGAGCAGTACTTC
d_call: TRBD2; clone_size: .; v_call: TRBV15; j_call: TRBJ2-3; cdr3_aa: CATSRPAGTSGGASDVAGADTQYF; cdr3_nt: TGTGCCACCAGCAGGCCGGCCGGGACTAGCGGGGGAGCCAGTGACGTGGCTGGCGCAGATACGCAGTATTTT
d_call: TRBD1; clone_size: .; v_call: TRBV23-1; j_call: TRBJ1-6; cdr3_aa: CAGSEPGQGATPLHF; cdr3_nt: TGCGCCGGATCGGAGCCGGGACAGGGGGCGACACCCCTCCACTTT
d_call: TRBD2; clone_size: .; v_call: TRBV7-8; j_call: TRBJ2-1; cdr3_aa: CASSPLAGGHEQFF; cdr3_nt: TGTGCCAGCAGCCCGTTAGCGGGAGGCCATGAGCAGTTCTTC
d_call: .; clone_size: .; v_call: TRBV10-3; j_call: TRBJ2-5; cdr3_aa: CAISAGETQYF; cdr3_nt: TGTGCCATCAGTGCGGGGGAGACCCAGTACTTC
d_call: TRBD1; clone_size: once; v_call: TRBV7-9; j_call: TRBJ1-2; cdr3_aa: CASSLGTGRPTDGYTF; cdr3_nt: TGTGCCAGCAGCTTGGGGACAGGGCGCCCAACCGATGGCTACACCTTC
d_call: .; clone_size: .; v_call: TRBV4-1; j_call: TRBJ1-1; cdr3_aa: CASSQHTEEAFF; cdr3_nt: TGCGCCAGCAGCCAACATACAGAAGAAGCTTTCTTT
d_call: .; clone_size: .; v_call: TRBV11-3; j_call: TRBJ1-1; cdr3_aa: CASSLDFGGSTRNTEAFF; cdr3_nt: TGTGCCAGCAGCTTAGACTTTGGGGGTAGCACAAGGAACACTGAAGCTTTCTTT
d_call: .; clone_size: .; v_call: TRBV11-2; j_call: TRBJ2-7; cdr3_aa: CASSSMGYEQYF; cdr3_nt: TGTGCCAGCAGCTCAATGGGGTACGAGCAGTACTTC
d_call: TRBD1; clone_size: .; v_call: TRBV10-2; j_call: TRBJ1-2; cdr3_aa: CASLTGEGGYTF; cdr3_nt: TGCGCCAGTTTGACAGGGGAGGGTGGCTACACCTTC
d_call: .; clone_size: few; v_call: TRBV10-3; j_call: TRBJ1-1; cdr3_aa: CATRTEGTEAFF; cdr3_nt: TGTGCCACCAGGACCGAGGGTACTGAAGCTTTCTTT
d_call: .; clone_size: few; v_call: TRBV7-9; j_call: TRBJ1-5; cdr3_aa: CASSDGGQPQHF; cdr3_nt: TGTGCCAGCAGCGACGGAGGGCAGCCCCAGCATTTT
d_call: .; clone_size: .; v_call: TRBV7-2; j_call: TRBJ1-2; cdr3_aa: CASSLGGLGANYGYTF; cdr3_nt: TGTGCCAGCAGCTTAGGTGGTTTGGGGGCCAACTATGGCTACACCTTC
d_call: .; clone_size: .; v_call: TRBV24-1; j_call: TRBJ2-2; cdr3_aa: CATSPSKNTGELFF; cdr3_nt: TGTGCCACCAGTCCAAGCAAGAACACCGGGGAGCTGTTTTTT
d_call: .; clone_size: .; v_call: TRBV27; j_call: TRBJ1-1; cdr3_aa: CASSLWGRENTEAFF; cdr3_nt: TGTGCCAGCAGTTTATGGGGAAGGGAGAACACTGAAGCTTTCTTT
d_call: .; clone_size: .; v_call: TRBV6-2/TRBV6-3; j_call: TRBJ2-7; cdr3_aa: CASSYTPGQVAYEQYF; cdr3_nt: TGTGCCAGCAGTTATACCCCGGGACAAGTGGCCTACGAGCAGTACTTC
d_call: .; clone_size: .; v_call: TRBV5-5; j_call: TRBJ1-5; cdr3_aa: CASSSGNQPQHF; cdr3_nt: TGTGCCAGCTCTTCGGGGAATCAGCCCCAGCATTTT